The rows below give T cell receptor beta chains drawn from one sample of a study of blood T cell repertoires in COVID-19. Sequencing used immunoSEQ multiplex PCR; TCRdb keeps in-frame clones, though not all of them. The table records approximately 330,000 clones, about 87% of them present only once. Sequenced: peripheral blood. The receptors originated from a man aged 25-45 years with COVID-19, enrolled during active disease. Each CDR3 is given without its conserved first and last residue. Expanded clones are given a class, and other clones once, few, many or no size at all.

CDR3 length: 14; V gene: TRBV5-8; clone size: once; CDR3 protein: ASSVIGLDSYYEQY
CDR3 length: 13; V gene: TRBV28; clone size: once; CDR3 protein: ASSLGTSTLDEQF
CDR3 length: 14; V gene: TRBV7-2; clone size: NA; CDR3 protein: ASRAVGPSGYNEQF
CDR3 length: 12; V gene: TRBV6-5; clone size: NA; CDR3 protein: ASSYSRETTEAF
CDR3 length: 12; V gene: TRBV3-1/TRBV3-2; clone size: NA; CDR3 protein: ASSQDSVQETQY
CDR3 length: 15; V gene: TRBV29-1; clone size: NA; CDR3 protein: SVKTRRQGAFSGELF
CDR3 length: 13; V gene: TRBV27; clone size: NA; CDR3 protein: ASRGTSGQSYEQY
CDR3 length: 14; V gene: TRBV19; clone size: NA; CDR3 protein: ASSVLRDRGSYGYT
CDR3 length: 12; V gene: TRBV15; clone size: NA; CDR3 protein: ATSREDRKETQY
CDR3 length: 14; V gene: TRBV6-1; clone size: NA; CDR3 protein: ASSETTVYLNTEAF
CDR3 length: 14; V gene: TRBV7-9; clone size: NA; CDR3 protein: ASSLVARLAKNIQY
CDR3 length: 12; V gene: TRBV5-1; clone size: NA; CDR3 protein: ATVGTAVQETQY
CDR3 length: 12; V gene: TRBV7-3; clone size: NA; CDR3 protein: ASSQTGLLNEQF
CDR3 length: 17; V gene: TRBV5-1; clone size: NA; CDR3 protein: ASSSGRTSGRAIYNEQF
CDR3 length: 15; V gene: TRBV6-4; clone size: NA; CDR3 protein: ASTRLDRVPAKNIQY
CDR3 length: 11; V gene: TRBV6-5; clone size: NA; CDR3 protein: ASSLQGDTEAF
CDR3 length: 11; V gene: TRBV30; clone size: NA; CDR3 protein: AWSVQVNTEAF
CDR3 length: 14; V gene: TRBV5-4; clone size: once; CDR3 protein: ASSYSGTGGSYEQY
CDR3 length: 14; V gene: TRBV4-3; clone size: NA; CDR3 protein: ASSQDLISGSYEQY
CDR3 length: 12; V gene: TRBV7-3; clone size: NA; CDR3 protein: ASSHRDSHNEQF
CDR3 length: 14; V gene: TRBV27; clone size: NA; CDR3 protein: ASRPRAGPSYNEQF
CDR3 length: 14; V gene: TRBV18; clone size: NA; CDR3 protein: ASSPQAGTGLETQY
CDR3 length: 15; V gene: TRBV7-8; clone size: once; CDR3 protein: ASSPRPSGGATDTQY
CDR3 length: 15; V gene: TRBV7-2; clone size: NA; CDR3 protein: ASSVSGLAGVGETQY
CDR3 length: 12; V gene: TRBV18; clone size: NA; CDR3 protein: ASSQGRAKNIQY
CDR3 length: 12; V gene: TRBV4-3; clone size: NA; CDR3 protein: ASSPGISGNTIY
CDR3 length: 11; V gene: TRBV12-3/TRBV12-4; clone size: NA; CDR3 protein: ASSLLSQETQY
CDR3 length: 15; V gene: TRBV5-4; clone size: NA; CDR3 protein: ASSLAPGKEAKNIQY
CDR3 length: 11; V gene: TRBV12-3/TRBV12-4; clone size: NA; CDR3 protein: ASSPRQSYGYT
CDR3 length: 14; V gene: TRBV6-5; clone size: NA; CDR3 protein: ASSYTRQASNSPLH
CDR3 length: 12; V gene: TRBV7-3; clone size: NA; CDR3 protein: ASSLGGTSLEQF
CDR3 length: 14; V gene: TRBV4-1; clone size: NA; CDR3 protein: ASSQEERGGPGTQY
CDR3 length: 16; V gene: TRBV29-1; clone size: NA; CDR3 protein: SVVSGRGPLSIYNEQF
CDR3 length: 13; V gene: TRBV3-1/TRBV3-2; clone size: NA; CDR3 protein: ASSQEWGVGETQY
CDR3 length: 14; V gene: TRBV24-1; clone size: NA; CDR3 protein: ATSDWGREGQETQY
CDR3 length: 12; V gene: TRBV28; clone size: NA; CDR3 protein: ASSPQGINQPQH
CDR3 length: 14; V gene: TRBV6-2/TRBV6-3; clone size: NA; CDR3 protein: ASSKEAGGSPDTQY
CDR3 length: 13; V gene: TRBV19; clone size: NA; CDR3 protein: ASSARDRGRTEAF
CDR3 length: 14; V gene: TRBV14; clone size: NA; CDR3 protein: ASSQDFGGPWETQY
CDR3 length: 11; V gene: TRBV6-5; clone size: NA; CDR3 protein: ASRDSSNQPQH
CDR3 length: 15; V gene: TRBV7-2; clone size: NA; CDR3 protein: ASSLPPGTTTNYGYT
CDR3 length: 14; V gene: TRBV5-6; clone size: NA; CDR3 protein: ASSRLTGVSNQPQH
CDR3 length: 15; V gene: TRBV4-1; clone size: NA; CDR3 protein: ASSQLPGLAEADTQY
CDR3 length: 16; V gene: TRBV18; clone size: NA; CDR3 protein: ASSPQAGGLGAKNIQY
CDR3 length: 10; V gene: TRBV6-5; clone size: NA; CDR3 protein: ASKHRSAEAF
CDR3 length: 10; V gene: TRBV5-8; clone size: NA; CDR3 protein: ASSRRDYGYT
CDR3 length: 12; V gene: TRBV19; clone size: once; CDR3 protein: ASSHPPDRTEAF
CDR3 length: 13; V gene: TRBV24-1; clone size: NA; CDR3 protein: ATIILGGTYNEQF
CDR3 length: 13; V gene: TRBV7-2; clone size: NA; CDR3 protein: ASSLHQGRNTEAF
CDR3 length: 11; V gene: TRBV18; clone size: NA; CDR3 protein: ASSTGQDYGYT
CDR3 length: 16; V gene: TRBV7-3; clone size: few; CDR3 protein: ASSSISSGRAGKVEQF
CDR3 length: 13; V gene: TRBV27; clone size: NA; CDR3 protein: ASSSLPGQGEKLF
CDR3 length: 14; V gene: TRBV11-1; clone size: NA; CDR3 protein: ASSPPGQGNTGELF
CDR3 length: 11; V gene: TRBV7-3; clone size: NA; CDR3 protein: ASSLARSSKQY
CDR3 length: 13; V gene: TRBV9; clone size: NA; CDR3 protein: ASSPVAQLYNEQF
CDR3 length: 10; V gene: TRBV3-1/TRBV3-2; clone size: NA; CDR3 protein: ASRSSNTEAF
CDR3 length: 12; V gene: TRBV2; clone size: NA; CDR3 protein: ASRAGYPNEKLF
CDR3 length: 13; V gene: TRBV2; clone size: NA; CDR3 protein: ASSEDEGAKVEQY
CDR3 length: 12; V gene: TRBV4-2; clone size: NA; CDR3 protein: ASSRGDSDTEAF
CDR3 length: 13; V gene: TRBV18; clone size: NA; CDR3 protein: ASSPNGQGNTEAF